The TCR beta chain described here comes from a study of siplizumab effects on memory and regulatory T cells. Regarding the study as a whole: Siplizumab gave mappable alloreactive CD4+ clones an average Treg-derived fraction of about 69%, against around 30% in controls. A naive or memory phenotype could not be assigned to roughly 80-97% of the proliferating CD4+ or CD8+ clones.

Concerning this clone itself: Antigen unknown.

Clones were read by immunoSEQ multiplex PCR, and TCRdb kept only the in-frame ones, dropping some. The sample consists of about 120,000 clones, 90% to 95% of them appearing once. The CDR3 is 12 amino acids. V lost 6 bases to trimming and J lost 3 bases, with 6 bases between them. Germline V gene data show CDR1 as LNHDA and CDR2 as SQIVND (reference sequence). The sample taken for sequencing was non-Treg CD4+ T cells sorted from blood. This chain uses TRBV19 with TRBJ1-5; no clear D gene. The sequence was obtained from a human donor in good health. CDR3 nucleotides: TGTGCCAGTAGGGAGCCCAATCAGCCCCAGCATTTT. It is translated as CASREPNQPQHF.